These T cell receptor beta chains were read from a single sample in a study of tumor and adjacent non-tumor tissue in lung cancer. TCRdb independently ran MiXCR on the multiplex PCR reads; one entry per CDR3 protein. The sample has 75,000 to 100,000 distinct CDR3 sequences, about 66% seen once; the top ten hold approximately 16%. Input material: lung tumor tissue. These receptor sequences come from a man aged 55 to 70 with non-small cell lung cancer. The CDR3 runs from the conserved cysteine through the conserved F or W. D genes are given only for firm matches. Some rows have no size entry. The others give once, few or many, or a class for an expanded clone.

abundance	v_gene	d_gene	j_gene	CDR3aa	CDR3nt
-	TRBV20-1	-	TRBJ1-1	CNARDFTGGSNTEAFF	TGTAATGCTAGAGATTTTACAGGTGGGTCGAACACTGAAGCTTTCTTT
-	TRBV11-3	-	TRBJ2-1	CASNLGFGDGEQFF	TGTGCTAGCAACTTAGGTTTTGGGGACGGTGAGCAGTTCTTC
-	TRBV6-1	TRBD1	TRBJ1-5	CVISEGLDRGYSNQPQHF	TGTGTCATCAGTGAAGGTTTGGACAGGGGGTATAGCAATCAGCCCCAGCATTTT
-	TRBV4-1	-	TRBJ1-6	CASSQVSGGSPLLF	TGCGCCAGCAGCCAAGTTTCAGGCGGCTCACCCCTCCTCTTT
-	TRBV5-1	-	TRBJ1-4	CASSVQGAANEKQFF	TGCGCCAGCAGCGTCCAGGGAGCAGCTAATGAAAAACAGTTTTTT
-	TRBV6-1	-	TRBJ2-1	CASSVRLEVNEQFF	TGTGCCAGCAGTGTTCGACTGGAGGTAAATGAGCAGTTCTTC
-	TRBV30	-	TRBJ1-2	CPWSAPLWGHTF	TGTCCCTGGAGTGCCCCGTTATGGGGCCACACCTTC
once	TRBV12-3/TRBV12-4	TRBD1	TRBJ1-2	CANGHGQGEAYGYTF	TGTGCCAACGGTCATGGACAGGGAGAGGCATATGGCTACACCTTC
-	TRBV12-3/TRBV12-4	-	TRBJ2-6	CASSPGTSVSGAKLLTF	TGTGCCAGCAGTCCCGGGACTTCTGTCTCTGGGGCCAAGCTCCTGACTTTC
-	TRBV20-1	-	TRBJ1-1	CSVSLAEGNIEAFF	TGCAGTGTATCCCTGGCAGAGGGGAACATTGAAGCTTTCTTT
few	TRBV24-1	TRBD1	TRBJ2-3	CATSWSRGSTDTQYF	TGTGCCACCAGTTGGAGCAGGGGGAGCACAGATACGCAGTATTTT
-	TRBV11-1	-	TRBJ2-7	CASSFPGCAYEQYF	TGTGCTAGCAGCTTTCCAGGCTGCGCCTACGAGCAGTACTTC
-	TRBV4-2	-	TRBJ2-2	CASSASAENTGELFF	TGTGCCAGCAGCGCATCGGCGGAGAACACCGGGGAGCTTTTTTTT
many	TRBV6-5	TRBD1	TRBJ2-7	CASSWGTGRSEQYF	TGTGCCAGCAGTTGGGGGACAGGGAGGAGCGAGCAGTACTTC
-	TRBV29-1	TRBD1	TRBJ1-3	CGVRAGQHSGKTIYF	TGCGGCGTTCGAGCGGGACAGCACTCTGGTAAGACCATATATTTT
-	TRBV4-2	-	TRBJ1-5	CASSQDRARNQSQHF	TGTGCCAGCAGCCAAGATCGTGCCCGGAATCAGTCCCAGCATTTT
many	TRBV10-1	TRBD1	TRBJ2-1	CASSKGAGAPYSEQFF	TGCGCCAGCAGTAAGGGGGCAGGGGCCCCCTACAGTGAGCAGTTCTTC
-	TRBV6-1	TRBD1	TRBJ1-1	CACSELGTGRRTEAFF	TGTGCCTGTAGTGAATTAGGGACAGGGAGGAGGACTGAAGCTTTCTTT
many	TRBV21-1	-	TRBJ2-7	CASTTRGTSQAAYEQYF	TGTGCCAGCACGACACGGGGGACTAGCCAGGCAGCCTACGAGCAGTACTTC
-	TRBV28	-	TRBJ1-2	CASSSTDGLRGYTF	TGTGCCAGCAGTTCAACGGACGGCCTACGGGGCTACACCTTC
once	TRBV14	TRBD1	TRBJ2-7	CASSPWTGTIYGQYF	TGTGCCAGCAGCCCCTGGACAGGGACGATCTACGGGCAGTACTTC
once	TRBV11-2	-	TRBJ2-7	CASSSHLGPYEQYF	TGTGCCAGCAGCTCCCACTTGGGTCCCTACGAGCAGTACTTC
-	TRBV29-1	-	TRBJ2-1	CSVEDGTSFSRAYIEQFF	TGCAGCGTTGAAGATGGGACCTCATTCAGCCGGGCCTACATTGAGCAGTTCTTT
-	TRBV6-6	-	TRBJ2-7	CASLCTTGRNYEQYF	TGTGCCAGCCTATGTACCACGGGGCGGAACTACGAGCAGTACTTC
-	TRBV7-2	-	TRBJ2-5	CASSPGRATETQYF	TGTGCCAGTAGCCCCGGGAGAGCAACGGAGACCCAGTACTTC
-	TRBV28	TRBD1	TRBJ1-5	CASSVFRGGGNLPQHF	TGTGCCAGCAGTGTTTTCAGGGGGGGGGGCAATCTGCCCCAGCATTTT
-	TRBV29-1	-	TRBJ2-3	CSVSMGGADTQYF	TGCAGTGTTAGCATGGGCGGCGCAGATACGCAGTATTTT
-	TRBV4-2	-	TRBJ2-7	CASNQDPSGSSYEQYF	TGTGCCAGCAACCAAGATCCATCGGGTAGCTCCTACGAGCAGTACTTC
many	TRBV5-6	-	TRBJ1-2	CASSLQRTAYGYTF	TGTGCCAGCAGCTTGCAGCGAACGGCCTATGGCTACACCTTC
-	TRBV20-1	-	TRBJ2-5	CSAKVQRVRETQCF	TGCAGTGCAAAAGTACAGAGAGTAAGGGAGACCCAGTGCTTC
-	TRBV6-1	TRBD2	TRBJ2-5	CTRGEGWTAGREIQYF	TGTACCAGAGGTGAGGGTTGGACGGCAGGGAGGGAGATCCAGTACTTC
-	TRBV4-2	-	TRBJ1-2	CARSSGTTDYGYTF	TGCGCCAGGTCCTCGGGGACCACTGACTATGGCTACACCTTC
-	TRBV5-1	-	TRBJ1-1	CASCPLGGGGTEAFF	TGCGCCAGCTGCCCCCTAGGGGGGGGCGGCACTGAAGCTTTCTTT
many	TRBV12-3/TRBV12-4	-	TRBJ2-1	CASSLGQAGNEQFF	TGTGCCAGCAGTTTAGGTCAGGCAGGCAATGAGCAGTTCTTC
-	TRBV6-5	TRBD1	TRBJ1-1	CASGRLGGSTEAFF	TGTGCCAGCGGGCGACTAGGGGGCAGCACTGAAGCTTTCTTT
-	TRBV20-1	-	TRBJ2-7	CSASPDLYEHYF	TGCAGTGCCAGTCCAGACCTCTACGAGCACTACTTC
-	TRBV20-1	TRBD1	TRBJ2-5	CSAPESGAGGQETQYF	TGCAGTGCTCCAGAGTCAGGGGCAGGGGGCCAAGAGACCCAGTACTTC
-	TRBV6-2/TRBV6-3	-	TRBJ2-7	CASSHSFGIYEQYF	TGTGCCAGCAGTCACTCGTTTGGAATCTACGAGCAATACTTC
-	TRBV6-6	TRBD1	TRBJ1-6	CASSLTGGNPPLHF	TGTGCCAGCAGCTTAACAGGGGGGAATCCACCCCTCCACTTT
once	TRBV5-4	-	TRBJ2-5	CAISGTETQYF	TGTGCCATCAGCGGCACGGAGACCCAGTACTTC
-	TRBV6-4	-	TRBJ2-1	CASSESNSYGKQFF	TGTGCCAGCAGTGAATCGAATAGCTACGGTAAGCAGTTCTTC
-	TRBV10-1	TRBD1	TRBJ1-1	CASRGDRGMGTEAFF	TGCGCCAGCAGAGGGGACAGGGGAATGGGCACTGAAGCTTTCTTT
once	TRBV4-3	TRBD2	TRBJ2-2	CTSSQEGTSAVTGELFF	TGCACCAGCAGCCAAGAGGGGACTAGCGCTGTCACCGGGGAGCTGTTTTTT
-	TRBV29-1	-	TRBJ2-5	CIVEVAARETQYF	TGCATCGTCGAAGTGGCTGCCCGAGAGACCCAGTACTTC
many	TRBV6-5	TRBD1	TRBJ2-7	CASSLTGVEQYF	TGTGCCAGCAGCCTGACAGGGGTTGAGCAGTACTTC
many	TRBV6-2/TRBV6-3	TRBD1	TRBJ1-5	CASNDRGDQPQHF	TGTGCCAGCAACGACAGGGGAGATCAGCCCCAGCATTTT
few	TRBV6-2/TRBV6-3	TRBD1	TRBJ1-1	CASSTRQGTNTEAFF	TGTGCCAGCAGTACGAGACAGGGGACGAACACTGAAGCTTTCTTT
-	TRBV4-1	TRBD2	TRBJ2-5	CASSLLGLTGVETQYF	TGCGCCAGCAGCCTATTGGGACTAACGGGAGTTGAGACTCAGTACTTC
-	TRBV7-8	-	TRBJ2-7	CASSLRGAVGYEQYF	TGTGCCAGCAGCTTACGGGGGGCTGTAGGATACGAGCAGTACTTC
-	TRBV5-1	-	TRBJ2-1	CASNLGGFAFF	TGCGCCAGCAACCTGGGGGGATTCGCGTTCTTC
-	TRBV6-2/TRBV6-3	TRBD1	TRBJ2-1	CASSNRGNSYDEQFF	TGTGCCAGCAGTAACAGGGGCAACTCCTACGATGAGCAGTTCTTC
-	TRBV5-6	-	TRBJ2-7	CASSQSGTPIYEQYF	TGTGCCAGCAGCCAGTCCGGGACACCTATATACGAGCAGTACTTC
-	TRBV29-1	TRBD1	TRBJ2-6	CNVPRDRGTGANVLTF	TGCAACGTTCCACGGGACAGGGGTACTGGGGCCAACGTCCTCACTTTC
-	TRBV11-1	-	TRBJ1-1	CASSLSGGEIEVFF	TGTGCCAGCAGCTTATCGGGGGGCGAGATTGAAGTTTTCTTT
-	TRBV4-1	-	TRBJ2-2	CTGSQEPGRATGELFF	TGCACCGGCAGCCAAGAACCCGGCAGGGCGACCGGGGAGCTGTTTTTT